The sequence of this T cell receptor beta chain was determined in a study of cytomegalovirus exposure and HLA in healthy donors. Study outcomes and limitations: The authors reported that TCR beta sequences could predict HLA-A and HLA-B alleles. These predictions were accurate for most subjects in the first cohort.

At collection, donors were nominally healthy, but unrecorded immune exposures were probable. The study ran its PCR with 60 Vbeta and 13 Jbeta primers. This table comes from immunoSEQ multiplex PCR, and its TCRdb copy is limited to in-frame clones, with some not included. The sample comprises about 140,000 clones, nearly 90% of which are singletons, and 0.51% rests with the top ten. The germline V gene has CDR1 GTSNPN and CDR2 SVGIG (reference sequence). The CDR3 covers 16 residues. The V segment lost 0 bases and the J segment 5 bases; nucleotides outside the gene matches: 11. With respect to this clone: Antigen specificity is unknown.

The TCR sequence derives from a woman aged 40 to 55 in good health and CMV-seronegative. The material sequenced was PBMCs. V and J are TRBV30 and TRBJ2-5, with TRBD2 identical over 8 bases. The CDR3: CAWSVTGRGAWETQYF. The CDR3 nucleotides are TGTGCCTGGAGTGTAACTGGGCGGGGGGCGTGGGAGACCCAGTACTTC.